This T cell receptor (beta chain) was identified during a study of response to subunit inactivated influenza vaccine. Via MiXCR, TCRdb re-called the RT-PCR reads, giving one row per CDR3 protein. The sample yields hundreds of thousands of distinct CDR3 sequences, less than 25% seen once. CDR1 is SGHAT and CDR2 is FQNNGV in the germline V gene. V shed 4 bases and J shed 5 bases, with 7 bases lying between them. CDR3 size: 12 residues. General study findings and limits: T cells newly recruited by each seasonal influenza vaccination are few, the authors suggested.

On this clonotype: The antigen remains undetermined.

This sequence was found in a man in his fifties or sixties who received an inactivated influenza vaccine. The chain joins TRBV11-2 to TRBJ2-3; D is unclear. The material was PBMCs from blood, obtained approximately 20 months after vaccination. CDR3 loop: CASSSQLDTQYF. The CDR3 nucleotides are TGTGCCAGCAGCTCACAGTTAGATACGCAGTATTTT.